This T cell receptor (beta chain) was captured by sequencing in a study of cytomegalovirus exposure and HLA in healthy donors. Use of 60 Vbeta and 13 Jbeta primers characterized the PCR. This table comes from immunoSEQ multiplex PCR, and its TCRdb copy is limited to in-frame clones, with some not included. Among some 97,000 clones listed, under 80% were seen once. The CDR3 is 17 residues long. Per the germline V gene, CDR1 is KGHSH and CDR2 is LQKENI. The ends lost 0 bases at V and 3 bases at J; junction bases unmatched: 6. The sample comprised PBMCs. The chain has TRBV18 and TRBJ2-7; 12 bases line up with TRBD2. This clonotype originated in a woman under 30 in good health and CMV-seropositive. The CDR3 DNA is TGTGCCAGCTCACCACCGGGGCTAGCGGGAGGGTTCTACGAGCAGTACTTC. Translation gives CASSPPGLAGGFYEQYF.